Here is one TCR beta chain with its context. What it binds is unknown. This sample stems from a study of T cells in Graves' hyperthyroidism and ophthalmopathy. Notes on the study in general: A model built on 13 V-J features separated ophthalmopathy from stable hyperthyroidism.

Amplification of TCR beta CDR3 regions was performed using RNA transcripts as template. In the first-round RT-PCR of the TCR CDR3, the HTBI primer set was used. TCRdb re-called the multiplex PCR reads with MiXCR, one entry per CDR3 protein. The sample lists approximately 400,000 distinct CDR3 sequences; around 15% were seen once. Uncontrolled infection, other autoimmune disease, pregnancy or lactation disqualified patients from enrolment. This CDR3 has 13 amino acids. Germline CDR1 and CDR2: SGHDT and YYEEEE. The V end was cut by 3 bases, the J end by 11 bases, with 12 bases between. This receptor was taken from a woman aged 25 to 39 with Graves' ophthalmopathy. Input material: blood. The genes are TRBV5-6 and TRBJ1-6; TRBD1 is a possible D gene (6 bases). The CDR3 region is CASSSGVSPPLHF. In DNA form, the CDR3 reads TGTGCCAGCAGCTCAGGGGTATCTCCACCCCTCCACTTT. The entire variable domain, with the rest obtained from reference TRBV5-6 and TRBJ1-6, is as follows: DAGVTQSPTHLIKTRGQQVTLRCSPKSGHDTVSWYQQALGQGPQFIFQYYEEEERQRGNFPDRFSGHQFPNYSSELNVNALLLGDSALYLCASSSGVSPPLHFGNGTRLTVT.